The clone carrying this TCR beta chain was counted only a few times. What it binds is not known. CDR3 length: 16 amino acids. The germline V gene encodes CDR1 LGHNA and CDR2 YSLEER. V lost 0 bases to trimming and J lost 2 bases; unmatched junction nucleotides: 2. This record comes from a study of T-cell reconstitution after alpha-beta-depleted transplantation in children. Study-wide points: About two months after transplant, alpha-beta T cells reportedly came from several hundred expanded graft clones. Among T cells one year after transplant, newly produced cells accounted for most counts and diversity. In some patients, recipient T cells and intrathymic progenitors surviving conditioning explained high day-60 diversity.

Unique molecular identifiers tagged the TCRbeta library. A single record per CDR3 protein comes from TCRdb applying MiXCR to the PCR reads. Of a few hundred thousand distinct CDR3 sequences listed, roughly 13% are singletons. The sequence was collected from a male patient under 18 who had a stem cell transplant for acute myeloid leukemia, so the T cells may come from the graft donor. The V and J genes are TRBV4-3 and TRBJ2-3; 10 bases agree with TRBD2. Material: PBMCs, mostly from graft donor cells, obtained 360 days after TCRalphabeta/CD19-depleted stem cell transplant. In DNA form, the CDR3 reads TGCGCCAGCAGCCAAGATGGACTAGCGGCCACAGATACGCAGTATTTT. Its translation: CASSQDGLAATDTQYF.